Following are 8 T cell receptor beta chains from one sample sequenced in a study of OX40 agonist ivuxolimab in advanced cancers. Generated by immunoSEQ multiplex PCR, the TCRdb table keeps only in-frame clones and is missing some. The sample has about 80,000 clones, about 92% seen once. Sequencing was performed on CD4+ or CD8+ T cells sorted from blood, taken in a trial of the OX40 agonist ivuxolimab. All receptors derive from an adult with an advanced solid tumor such as melanoma, head and neck, liver or kidney cancer.

The rearrangement links TRBV10-3 to TRBJ2-2; 7 bases line up with TRBD1. Germline V CDR1 and CDR2: ENHRY, SYGVKD. V lost 5 bases, J lost 7 bases, and 4 bases stayed unmatched. The CDR3 length is 13 residues. The DNA of the CDR3 is TGTGCCATCAGTTCGACAGGGAACGGGGAGCTGTTTTTT. This encodes CAISSTGNGELFF.

This clone was counted between two and nine times. The CDR3, as DNA: TGTGCCAGCAGTTTTCGAGGCGCTGAAGCTTTCTTT. It is translated as CASSFRGAEAFF. This rearrangement joins TRBV28 to TRBJ1-1, with D hard to call. The CDR3 spans 12 residues. V lost 3 bases, J lost 6 bases, and 8 bases lay in between. Germline loops: CDR1 MDHEN, CDR2 SYDVKM.

To note about this clone: Its ends do not fully match the called genes, so a read error is possible. CDR3 protein: CASSLSQGNYGYIF. The CDR3 DNA reads TGTGCCAGCAGTTTATCCCAGGGTAACTATGGCTACATCTTC. The rearrangement links TRBV27 to TRBJ1-2; possibly TRBD1 for D (5 bases). Germline V lookup: CDR1 MNHEY, CDR2 SMNVEV (reference sequence). The CDR3 extends over 14 amino acids.

This chain joins TRBV27 and TRBJ2-1; TRBD1 is a possible D gene (5 bases). Germline assignment: CDR1 MNHEY and CDR2 SMNVEV (reference sequence). Trimming removed 4 bases from V and 1 base from J, with 23 bases in between. The CDR3 is made up of 19 amino acids. The CDR3 DNA reads TGTGCCAGCAGTTCACAGGACGTTTGGTTGGATAGGTCCTACAATGAGCAGTTCTTC. It translates to CASSSQDVWLDRSYNEQFF.

The V call is TRBV30, the J call TRBJ2-7; D may correspond to TRBD1 or TRBD2 (6 bases each). V was clipped by 5 bases and J by 3 bases, with 14 bases between them. The CDR3 totals 13 residues. Germline lookup yields CDR1 GTSNPN and CDR2 SVGIG (reference sequence). The CDR3 region has the DNA TGTGCCTGGTGGGGGGCAGGCCGCTACGAGCAGTACTTC. Its translation is CAWWGAGRYEQYF.

The rearrangement joins TRBV9 to TRBJ2-1; D perhaps matches TRBD2 (7 bases). Germline V gives CDR1 SGDLS, CDR2 YYNGEE. The CDR3 extends over 12 amino acids. The V gene lost 3 bases and the J gene lost 9 bases, with 10 bases spanning the gap. DNA for the CDR3: TGTGCCAGCAGCGCGGGGGGCGTTGAGCAGTTCTTC. Protein product: CASSAGGVEQFF.

The V gene is TRBV2, the J gene TRBJ1-2; D may be TRBD1 (5 bases). V was pared by 4 bases and J by 8 bases, with 14 bases between. The CDR3 has 13 amino acids. The germline CDR1 and CDR2 sequences are SNHLY and FYNNEI. The CDR3 region is CASSATVSLGYTF. The CDR3, as DNA: TGTGCCAGCAGTGCGACAGTTTCTCTCGGCTACACCTTC.

The chain uses TRBV2 and TRBJ2-3, with 11 bases identical to TRBD2. The germline V gene has CDR1 SNHLY and CDR2 FYNNEI. The CDR3 runs 17 residues. The V segment lost 7 bases and the J segment 0 bases; nucleotides outside the gene matches: 9. The CDR3 coding sequence is TGTGCCAGCACCCCGCTAGCGGGGGGTACTAGCACAGATACGCAGTATTTT. Translated: CASTPLAGGTSTDTQYF.